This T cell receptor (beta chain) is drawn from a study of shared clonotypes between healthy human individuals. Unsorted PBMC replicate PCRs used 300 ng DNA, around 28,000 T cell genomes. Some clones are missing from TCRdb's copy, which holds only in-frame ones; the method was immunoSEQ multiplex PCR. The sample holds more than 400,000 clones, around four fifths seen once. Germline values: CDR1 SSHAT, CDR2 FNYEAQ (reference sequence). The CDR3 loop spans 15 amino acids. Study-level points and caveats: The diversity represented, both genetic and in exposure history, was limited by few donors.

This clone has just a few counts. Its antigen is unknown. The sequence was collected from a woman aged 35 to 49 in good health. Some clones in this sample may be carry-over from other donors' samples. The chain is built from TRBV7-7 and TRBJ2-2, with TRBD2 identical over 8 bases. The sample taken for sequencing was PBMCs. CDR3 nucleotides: TGTGCTAGCGGGATGGGGACAACGAACACCGGGGAGCTGTTTTTT. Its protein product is CASGMGTTNTGELFF.